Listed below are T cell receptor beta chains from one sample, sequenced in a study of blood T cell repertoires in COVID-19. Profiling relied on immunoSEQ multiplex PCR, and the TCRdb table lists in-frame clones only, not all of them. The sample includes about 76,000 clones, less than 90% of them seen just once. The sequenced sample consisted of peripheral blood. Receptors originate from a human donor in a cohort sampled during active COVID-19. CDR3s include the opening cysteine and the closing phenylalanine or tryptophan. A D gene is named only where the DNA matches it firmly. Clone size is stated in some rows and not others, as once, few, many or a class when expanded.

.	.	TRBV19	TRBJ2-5	CASSSLAMEETQYF	TGTGCCAGTAGCTCCCTCGCAATGGAGGAGACCCAGTACTTC
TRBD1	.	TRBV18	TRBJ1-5	CASSPGGTGALDQPQHF	TGTGCCAGCTCACCAGGGGGGACAGGGGCGTTGGATCAGCCCCAGCATTTT
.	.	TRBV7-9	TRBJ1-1	CASSLQGPTEAFF	TGTGCCAGCAGCTTACAGGGTCCCACTGAAGCTTTCTTT
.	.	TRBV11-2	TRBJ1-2	CASSSTGLYGYTF	TGTGCCAGCAGCTCGACAGGCCTCTATGGCTACACCTTC
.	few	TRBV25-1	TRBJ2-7	CASSSGSYEQYF	TGTGCCAGCAGTTCCGGGTCCTACGAGCAGTACTTC
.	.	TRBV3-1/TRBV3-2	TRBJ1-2	CASSDFNGGSYGYTF	TGTGCCAGCAGCGACTTCAACGGGGGGAGCTATGGCTACACCTTC
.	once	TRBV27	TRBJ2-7	CASSKRTRTRTYEQYF	TGTGCCAGCAGCAAACGAACTCGTACCCGAACCTACGAGCAGTACTTC
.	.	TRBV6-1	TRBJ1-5	CASSDDLSGPQHF	TGTGCCAGCAGTGACGACCTATCAGGGCCCCAGCATTTT
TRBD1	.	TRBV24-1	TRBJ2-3	CATSDSGQGFSDTQYF	TGTGCCACCAGTGATTCGGGACAGGGGTTTTCAGATACGCAGTATTTT
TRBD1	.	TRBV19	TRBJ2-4	CASSPLTGVNIQYF	TGTGCCAGTAGCCCGCTAACAGGGGTAAACATTCAGTACTTC
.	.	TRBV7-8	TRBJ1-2	CASSLAFTGNNYGYTF	TGTGCCAGCAGCTTAGCTTTTACGGGGAATAACTATGGCTACACCTTC
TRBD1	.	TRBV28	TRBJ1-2	CASSPSSTGAIYGYTF	TGTGCCAGCAGTCCTTCCTCGACAGGGGCGATCTATGGCTACACCTTC
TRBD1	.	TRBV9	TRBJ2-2	CASSVGRAGGLGELFF	TGTGCCAGCAGCGTAGGACGGGCAGGGGGTCTCGGGGAGCTGTTTTTT
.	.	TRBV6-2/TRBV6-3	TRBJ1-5	CASSYSTSSGNQPQHF	TGTGCCAGCAGTTACTCGACCTCGTCAGGAAATCAGCCCCAGCATTTT
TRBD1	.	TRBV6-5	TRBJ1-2	CASSHQGALDYGYTF	TGTGCCAGCAGTCACCAGGGGGCGTTGGACTATGGCTACACCTTC
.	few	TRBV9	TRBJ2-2	CASSVVVGADTGELFF	TGTGCCAGCAGCGTAGTAGTGGGGGCCGACACCGGGGAGCTGTTTTTT
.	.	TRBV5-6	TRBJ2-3	CASSLSQGTDTQYF	TGTGCCAGCAGCTTGAGCCAGGGCACAGATACGCAGTATTTT
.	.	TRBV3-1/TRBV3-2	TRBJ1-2	CASSQPPGSQPSLSGYTF	TGTGCCAGCAGCCAACCACCCGGGAGTCAGCCTAGCCTAAGTGGCTACACCTTC
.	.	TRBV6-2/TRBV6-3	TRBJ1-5	CASSYTQKNSNQPQHF	TGTGCCAGCAGTTACACCCAGAAGAATAGCAATCAGCCCCAGCATTTT
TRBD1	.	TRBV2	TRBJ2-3	CASGRGSSTDTQYF	TGTGCCAGCGGCAGGGGGTCTAGCACAGATACGCAGTATTTT
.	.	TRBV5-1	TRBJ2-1	CASRADTYEQFF	TGCGCCAGCAGGGCGGACACGTATGAGCAGTTCTTC
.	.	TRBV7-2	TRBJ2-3	CASTWALRGDTQYF	TGTGCCAGCACCTGGGCGTTGAGGGGGGATACGCAGTATTTT
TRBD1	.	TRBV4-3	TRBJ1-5	CASSQDTLDRDRYQPQHF	TGCGCCAGCAGCCAAGATACGCTGGACCGGGACAGGTATCAGCCCCAGCATTTT
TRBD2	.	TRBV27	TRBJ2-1	CASSISGGTYNEQFF	TGTGCCAGCAGCATTAGCGGGGGAACCTACAATGAGCAGTTCTTC
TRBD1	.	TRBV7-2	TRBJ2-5	CASSWGTGQETQYF	TGTGCCAGCAGCTGGGGGACAGGCCAAGAGACCCAGTACTTC
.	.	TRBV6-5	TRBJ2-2	CATSGYAGELFF	TGTGCCACCTCAGGGTACGCCGGGGAGCTGTTTTTT
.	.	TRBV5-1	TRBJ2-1	CASSLDIAPSSYNEQFF	TGCGCCAGCAGCTTGGATATAGCCCCGAGCTCCTACAATGAGCAGTTCTTC
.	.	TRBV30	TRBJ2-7	CAWSDGYEQYF	TGTGCCTGGAGTGACGGCTACGAGCAGTACTTC
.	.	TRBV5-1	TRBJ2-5	CASSLVGEETQYF	TGCGCCAGCAGCTTGGTAGGGGAAGAGACCCAGTACTTC
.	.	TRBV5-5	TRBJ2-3	CASSWLVADTQYF	TGTGCCAGCAGCTGGTTAGTTGCAGATACGCAGTATTTT
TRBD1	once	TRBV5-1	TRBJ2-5	CASSGTGGQETQYF	TGCGCCAGCAGCGGGACAGGGGGCCAAGAGACCCAGTACTTC
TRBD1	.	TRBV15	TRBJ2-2	CATQGAANTGELFF	TGTGCCACCCAGGGGGCAGCGAACACCGGGGAGCTGTTTTTT
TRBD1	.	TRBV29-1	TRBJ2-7	CSGGQGATYEQYF	TGCAGCGGCGGACAGGGGGCAACCTACGAGCAGTACTTC
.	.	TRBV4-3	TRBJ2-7	CASSQSPAVEQYF	TGCGCCAGCAGCCAAAGTCCAGCGGTCGAGCAGTACTTC
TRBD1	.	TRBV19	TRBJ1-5	CASIPQGVRNQPQHF	TGTGCCAGTATCCCCCAGGGGGTCCGCAATCAGCCCCAGCATTTT
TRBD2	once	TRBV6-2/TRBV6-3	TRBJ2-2	CASSYSTSGVRELFF	TGTGCCAGCAGTTACTCGACTAGCGGGGTGCGCGAGCTGTTTTTT
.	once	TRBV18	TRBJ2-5	CASSPQALQETQYF	TGTGCCAGCTCACCACAAGCACTCCAAGAGACCCAGTACTTC
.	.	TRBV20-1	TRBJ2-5	CSAPRVETQYF	TGCAGTGCCCCCAGGGTCGAGACCCAGTACTTC
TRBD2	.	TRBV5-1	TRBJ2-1	CASSSQLAGGSSYNEQFF	TGCGCCAGCAGCTCGCAACTAGCGGGAGGGAGCTCCTACAATGAGCAGTTCTTC
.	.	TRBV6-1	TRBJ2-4	CASSGPRGLAKNIQYF	TGTGCCAGCAGTGGGCCGCGGGGACTAGCCAAAAACATTCAGTACTTC
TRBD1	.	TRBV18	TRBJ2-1	CASSPPTRQGANEQFF	TGTGCCAGCTCACCACCGACTCGACAGGGGGCAAATGAGCAGTTCTTC
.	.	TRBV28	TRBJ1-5	CATSRGGQPQHF	TGTGCCACATCCCGGGGGGGTCAGCCCCAGCATTTT
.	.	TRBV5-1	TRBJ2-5	CASSPGHSQETQYF	TGCGCCAGCAGCCCGGGACATTCACAAGAGACCCAGTACTTC
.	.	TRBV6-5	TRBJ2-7	CASSYLNSYEQYF	TGTGCCAGCAGTTATCTAAACTCCTACGAGCAGTACTTC